The rows below give T cell receptor beta chains drawn from one sample of a study of cytomegalovirus exposure and HLA in healthy donors. TCRdb's copy holds only in-frame clones and misses some; the assay was immunoSEQ multiplex PCR. Counted here are over 200,000 clones, approximately 88% occurring once; the ten biggest clones make up about 14%. Sequences were obtained from PBMCs. These receptors were taken from a woman between 25 and 40 years old in good health and CMV-seropositive. Both conserved end residues are part of each CDR3. A D gene is named only where the DNA matches it firmly. Only part of the rows carry a size: once, few, many, or a class if the clone is expanded.

TRBJ2-7	once	TRBD2	TRBV30	CAWSGTSGSYEQYF	TGTGCCTGGAGCGGGACTAGCGGCTCCTACGAGCAGTACTTC
TRBJ1-2	NA	NA	TRBV19	CASSLQGQTYGYTF	TGTGCCAGTAGCCTACAGGGTCAGACCTATGGCTACACCTTC
TRBJ1-5	NA	NA	TRBV6-5	CASSPAGNYQPQHF	TGTGCCAGCAGTCCCGCCGGGAATTATCAGCCCCAGCATTTT
TRBJ1-2	NA	NA	TRBV29-1	CSVREDGTNYGYTF	TGCAGCGTTCGAGAGGACGGAACTAACTATGGCTACACCTTC
TRBJ1-1	NA	NA	TRBV9	CASSVGGYTEAFF	TGTGCCAGCAGCGTAGGGGGGTACACTGAAGCTTTCTTT
TRBJ1-2	NA	NA	TRBV7-2	CASSFTDYGYTF	TGTGCCAGCAGCTTTACGGACTATGGCTACACCTTC
TRBJ2-3	NA	NA	TRBV6-8	CASSYRRITDTQYF	TGTGCCAGCAGTTACCGGCGGATCACAGATACGCAGTATTTT
TRBJ2-7	few	TRBD1	TRBV10-2	CASRSPGQGTYEQYF	TGCGCCAGCAGGAGTCCGGGACAGGGGACCTACGAGCAGTACTTC
TRBJ1-1	NA	NA	TRBV27	CASSSPGKRAEAFF	TGTGCCAGCAGTTCCCCAGGGAAGAGGGCTGAAGCTTTCTTT
TRBJ2-1	few	NA	TRBV11-1	CASSLGTQYNEQFF	TGTGCCAGCAGCTTAGGGACCCAATACAATGAGCAGTTCTTC
TRBJ2-1	NA	NA	TRBV27	CASSFSNEQFF	TGTGCCAGCAGTTTTTCCAATGAGCAGTTCTTC
TRBJ2-7	few	NA	TRBV19	CATRRSGSSYEQYF	TGTGCCACCCGGCGGAGCGGCAGCTCCTACGAGCAGTACTTC
TRBJ2-5	NA	NA	TRBV7-3	CASSLIREETQYF	TGTGCCAGCAGCTTAATAAGGGAAGAGACCCAGTACTTC